Below, one T cell receptor beta chain is given with its context. Germline CDR1 reads SGHAT; CDR2 reads FQNNGV. This CDR3 has 15 amino acids. Trimming took 7 bases from V and 5 from J; bases not matched to a gene: 12. PCR was performed using 60 Vbeta and 13 Jbeta primers. Only in-frame clones appear in the TCRdb table, and some are missing; sequencing was by immunoSEQ multiplex PCR. The sample has 80,000 to 95,000 clones, and its top ten clones hold 15%. These data belong to a study of cytomegalovirus exposure and HLA in healthy donors. Material for sequencing was PBMCs. This sequence joins TRBV11-2 and TRBJ2-3, with 7 bases lining up with TRBD2. The source of this sequence is a man between 50 and 59 years old in good health and CMV-seropositive. The CDR3 coding sequence is TGTGCCAGCAACCTACTAGCGTCAGGAGGAGATACGCAGTATTTT. Translation gives CASNLLASGGDTQYF.